The clone carrying this T cell receptor (beta chain) was recorded only once. These data come from a study of blood T cell repertoires in COVID-19. The CDR3 runs to 17 residues. Cohorts were assigned according to the clinical history that participants reported. This table comes from immunoSEQ multiplex PCR, and its TCRdb copy is limited to in-frame clones, with some not included. The sample records approximately 180,000 clones, about 90% being singletons. The chain recombines TRBV21-1 with TRBJ1-6. TRBV21-1 is flagged as a pseudogene. The receptor comes from a human donor with acute COVID-19. The donor label of this sample is uncertain. The sequencing input was PBMCs or T cells enriched from blood (not recorded which). CDR3 nucleotide sequence: TGTGCCAGCAGCAAAGGTCGGGAGAGCTCCTATAATTCACCCCTCCACTTT. Amino acids: CASSKGRESSYNSPLHF.